This TCR beta chain originates from a study of response to subunit inactivated influenza vaccine. Overall study findings and caveats: It was the authors' suggestion that each seasonal influenza vaccination recruits few new T cells.

Each CDR3 protein gets one entry after TCRdb re-called the RT-PCR reads with MiXCR. The sample includes some 520,000 distinct CDR3 sequences, approximately 16% of them seen just once. This clonotype has just a few counts. Its antigen is not identified. The CDR3 has 14 residues. J was trimmed by 3 bases and V by 4 bases; bases with no gene match: 2. CDR1 is ENHRY, CDR2 SYGVKD, per germline. The chain joins TRBV10-3 to TRBJ2-2, with 7 bases matching TRBD1. The sequenced sample was CD4+ T cells sorted from PBMCs, obtained less than 25 months after vaccination. This TCR came from a man aged 50 to 75 who received an inactivated influenza vaccine. The CDR3 bases are TGTGCCATCAGTGGGGACAGTTACACCGGGGAGCTGTTTTTT. It encodes CAISGDSYTGELFF.